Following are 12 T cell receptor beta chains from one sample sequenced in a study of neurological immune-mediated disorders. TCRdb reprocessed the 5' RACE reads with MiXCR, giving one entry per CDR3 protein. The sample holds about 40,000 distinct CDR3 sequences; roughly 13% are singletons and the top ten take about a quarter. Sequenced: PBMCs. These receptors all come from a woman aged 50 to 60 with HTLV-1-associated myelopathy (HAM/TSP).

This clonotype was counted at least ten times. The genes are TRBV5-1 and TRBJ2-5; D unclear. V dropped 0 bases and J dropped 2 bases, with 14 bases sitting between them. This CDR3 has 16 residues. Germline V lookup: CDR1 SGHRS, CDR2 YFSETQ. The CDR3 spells CASSLGLGLQQETQYF. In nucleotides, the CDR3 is TGCGCCAGCAGCTTGGGCCTCGGTTTGCAGCAAGAGACCCAGTACTTC.

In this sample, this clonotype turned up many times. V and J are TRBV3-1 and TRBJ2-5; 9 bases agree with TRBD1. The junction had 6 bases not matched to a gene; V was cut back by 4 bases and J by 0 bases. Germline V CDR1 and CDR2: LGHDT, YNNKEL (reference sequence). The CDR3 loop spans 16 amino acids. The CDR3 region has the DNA TGTGCCAGCAGCCCCCGCGGGACAGGGAACCAAGAGACCCAGTACTTC. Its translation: CASSPRGTGNQETQYF.

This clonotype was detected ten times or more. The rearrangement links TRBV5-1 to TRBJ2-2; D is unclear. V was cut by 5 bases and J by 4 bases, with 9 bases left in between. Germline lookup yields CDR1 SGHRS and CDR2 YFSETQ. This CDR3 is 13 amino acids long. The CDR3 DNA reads TGCGCCAGCAGGGACCCGCTCACCGGGGAGCTGTTTTTT. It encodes CASRDPLTGELFF.

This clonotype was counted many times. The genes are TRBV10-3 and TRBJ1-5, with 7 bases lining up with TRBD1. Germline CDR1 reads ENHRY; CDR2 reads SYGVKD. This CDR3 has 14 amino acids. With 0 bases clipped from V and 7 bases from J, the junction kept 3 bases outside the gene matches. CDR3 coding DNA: TGTGCCATCAGTGAGTCAGGGGGCGGCCAGCCCCAGCATTTT. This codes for CAISESGGGQPQHF.

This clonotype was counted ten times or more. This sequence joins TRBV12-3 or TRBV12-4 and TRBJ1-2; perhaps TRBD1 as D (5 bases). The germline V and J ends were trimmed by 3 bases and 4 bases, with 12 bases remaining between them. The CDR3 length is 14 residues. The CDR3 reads CASSFSGLGYGYTF. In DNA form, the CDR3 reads TGTGCCAGCAGTTTCTCAGGGCTGGGCTATGGCTACACCTTC.

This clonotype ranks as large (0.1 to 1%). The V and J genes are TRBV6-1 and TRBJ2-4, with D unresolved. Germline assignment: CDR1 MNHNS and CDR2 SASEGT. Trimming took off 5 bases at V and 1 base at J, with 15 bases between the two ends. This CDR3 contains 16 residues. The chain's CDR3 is CASSLSFRMAKNIQYF. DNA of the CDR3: TGTGCCAGCAGTCTATCCTTCCGGATGGCCAAAAACATTCAGTACTTC.

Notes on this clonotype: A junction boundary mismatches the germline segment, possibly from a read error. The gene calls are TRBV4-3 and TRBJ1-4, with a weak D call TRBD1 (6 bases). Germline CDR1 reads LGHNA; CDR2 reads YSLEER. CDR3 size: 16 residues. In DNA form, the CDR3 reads TGCGCCAGTAGCCAAGATGGGAGCAGGGGTAATGAAAAACTGTTATTT. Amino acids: CASSQDGSRGNEKLLF.

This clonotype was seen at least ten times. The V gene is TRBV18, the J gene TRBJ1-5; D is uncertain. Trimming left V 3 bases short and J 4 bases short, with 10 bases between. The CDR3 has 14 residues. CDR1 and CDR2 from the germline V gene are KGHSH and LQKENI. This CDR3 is CASSPGNSNQPQHF. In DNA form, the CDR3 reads TGTGCCAGCTCACCGGGGAATAGTAATCAGCCCCAGCATTTT.

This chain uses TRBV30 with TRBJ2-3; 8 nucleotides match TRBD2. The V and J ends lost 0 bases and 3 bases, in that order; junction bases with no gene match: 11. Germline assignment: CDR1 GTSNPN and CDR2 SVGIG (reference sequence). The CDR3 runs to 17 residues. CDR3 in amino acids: CAWSVRLAGPGTDTQYF. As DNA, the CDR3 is TGTGCCTGGAGTGTTAGGCTAGCGGGCCCAGGGACAGATACGCAGTATTTT.

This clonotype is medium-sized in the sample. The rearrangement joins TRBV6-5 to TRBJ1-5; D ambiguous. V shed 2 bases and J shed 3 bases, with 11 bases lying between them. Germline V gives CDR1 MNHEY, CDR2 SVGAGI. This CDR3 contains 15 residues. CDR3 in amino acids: CASSYGSEPNQPQHF. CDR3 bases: TGTGCCAGCAGTTACGGCAGCGAACCCAATCAGCCCCAGCATTTT.

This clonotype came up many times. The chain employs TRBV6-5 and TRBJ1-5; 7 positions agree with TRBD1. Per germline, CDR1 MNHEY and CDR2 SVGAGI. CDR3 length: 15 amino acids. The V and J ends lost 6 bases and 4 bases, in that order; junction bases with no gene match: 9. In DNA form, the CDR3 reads TGTGCCAGCAGCTCGACAGGGAACCGGAATCAGCCCCAGCATTTT. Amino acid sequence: CASSSTGNRNQPQHF.

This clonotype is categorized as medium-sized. The DNA of the CDR3 is TGTGCCAGCAGTTACATTCGGGGGGATGGCGGGGAGCTGTTTTTT. This translates into CASSYIRGDGGELFF. This chain connects TRBV6-5 to TRBJ2-2, with 7 bases fitting TRBD2. V shed 2 bases and J 7 bases; nucleotides not matched to a gene: 7. The CDR3 sequence is 15 residues long. Germline-derived CDR1 and CDR2 are MNHEY and SVGAGI.